This T cell receptor (beta chain) was identified during a study of CD8+ T cells in alopecia areata. Overall study context: Severity of treated patients was scored by affected scalp percentage. Study-level results: In blood and scalp, many expanded lesional clones persisted during tofacitinib.

Extracted RNA was reverse transcribed into cDNA, the sequencing template. Measured with immunoSEQ multiplex PCR; TCRdb has only the in-frame clones, and not every one. The sample lists about 140,000 clones, roughly four fifths occurring once. This CDR3 has 14 residues. The germline gives CDR1 LNHNV, CDR2 YYDKDF (reference sequence). Trimming shortened V by 3 bases and J by 6 bases, and 15 bases separated the two germline ends. The treatment was: oral pan-JAK inhibitor, 5-10 mg twice daily. On this clone itself: What it binds is not known.

The sequence was obtained from a human donor with alopecia areata. The chain combines TRBV15 with TRBJ2-7; D gene unclear. The material sequenced was CD8+ T cells sorted from blood, taken at week 4, from a patient treated with tofacitinib. The CDR3 region is CATSSLEAPGEQYF. CDR3 bases: TGTGCCACCAGCAGTCTAGAAGCGCCGGGCGAGCAGTACTTC. Looking up the rest from reference TRBV15 and TRBJ2-7 gives the full variable domain: DAMVIQNPRYQVTQFGKPVTLSCSQTLNHNVMYWYQQKSSQAPKLLFHYYDKDFNNEADTPDNFQSRRPNTSFCFLDIRSPGLGDTAMYLCATSSLEAPGEQYFGPGTRLTVT.